The 21 T cell receptor beta chains reported below all come from one sample, sequenced in a study of shared clonotypes between healthy human individuals. Method: immunoSEQ multiplex PCR; TCRdb's copy keeps in-frame clones and lacks some. The top ten clones hold about 1.5% of a sample with about 2.2 million clones, 85% to 95% of them seen once. Naivety among CD8 cells was defined by CD45RO negativity and positive CCR7 selection, thereby excluding terminally differentiated effector memory CD45RA+ cells. Sequenced input: naive CD8+ T cells from PBMCs. The origin of the receptors is a man between 18 and 35 years old in good health. Some clones in this sample may be carry-over from other donors' samples.

The gene calls are TRBV13 and TRBJ2-2; TRBD2 agrees at 7 bases. V shed 4 bases and J 4 bases; nucleotides not matched to a gene: 6. The germline gives CDR1 PRHDT, CDR2 FYEKMQ (reference sequence). This CDR3 contains 15 residues. CDR3 nucleotide sequence: TGTGCCAGCAGCTCCTACGGGGAGGGCACCGGGGAGCTGTTTTTT. Its protein product is CASSSYGEGTGELFF.

The chain has TRBV9 and TRBJ2-1, with TRBD2 matching 7 bases. The V and J ends lost 0 bases and 2 bases, in that order; junction bases with no gene match: 8. The CDR3 runs to 17 residues. Germline V CDR1 and CDR2: SGDLS, YYNGEE. The CDR3 nucleotides read TGTGCCAGCAGCGTAGTCCCCCAGCGGGGCCCCTACAATGAGCAGTTCTTC. Translation: CASSVVPQRGPYNEQFF.

A single count supports this clone. The CDR3 coding sequence is TGTGCCAGCAGCGTAGTCAGTGGGGGGAACAATGAGCAGTTCTTC. It is translated as CASSVVSGGNNEQFF. This chain uses TRBV9 with TRBJ2-1; a weak D match, TRBD2 (6 bases). V was trimmed by 0 bases and J by 5 bases, leaving 12 bases between them. Germline CDR1 and CDR2: SGDLS and YYNGEE. This CDR3 comprises 15 residues.

This chain uses TRBV7-6 with TRBJ1-1, with 7 bases matching TRBD1. The V and J ends lost 1 base and 1 base, in that order; junction bases with no gene match: 12. CDR3 length: 18 amino acids. Germline V gene lookup returns CDR1 SGHVS and CDR2 FNYEAQ. CDR3 in amino acids: CASSLVRGILPGNTEAFF. CDR3 bases: TGTGCCAGCAGCTTAGTCAGGGGGATCTTGCCGGGGAACACTGAAGCTTTCTTT. Complete variable domain (other parts from reference TRBV7-6 and TRBJ1-1): GAGVSQSPRYKVTKRGQDVALRCDPISGHVSLYWYRQALGQGPEFLTYFNYEAQQDKSGLPNDRFSAERPEGSISTLTIQRTEQRDSAMYRCASSLVRGILPGNTEAFFGQGTRLTVV.

The chain carries TRBV5-8 and TRBJ1-2; D is perhaps TRBD1 (5 bases). Germline assignment: CDR1 SGHTS and CDR2 YDEGEE. The CDR3 is made up of 14 amino acids. V lost 1 base to trimming and J lost 3 bases, with 10 bases between them. CDR3 sequence: CASSLIQAYYGYTF. CDR3 nucleotide sequence: TGTGCCAGCAGCTTGATACAGGCCTACTATGGCTACACCTTC.

The chain employs TRBV5-6 and TRBJ2-5; D gene uncertain. Trimming shortened V by 4 bases and J by 2 bases, and 12 bases separated the two germline ends. The germline CDR1 and CDR2 sequences are SGHDT and YYEEEE. The CDR3 is 14 amino acids. CDR3 in amino acids: CASSVLTGQETQYF. CDR3 bases: TGTGCCAGCAGCGTCCTGACCGGGCAAGAGACCCAGTACTTC.

This clone was seen just once. CDR3 nucleotide sequence: TGTGCCACCAGCGGCACCAGCGAGCAGTTCTTC. Protein sequence: CATSGTSEQFF. The chain recombines TRBV15 with TRBJ2-1; D uncertain. Germline V gene sequence: CDR1 LNHNV, CDR2 YYDKDF (reference sequence). This CDR3 has 11 residues. The V gene lost 5 bases and the J gene lost 10 bases, with 9 bases spanning the gap.

This clone has more than one count but fewer than ten. J is TRBJ1-1 and V is TRBV29-1; weak D call: TRBD1 (6 bases). Trimming stripped 6 bases from V and 10 bases from J, with 18 bases between. In germline, CDR1 is SQVTM, CDR2 ANQGSEA. The CDR3 is 12 residues long. CDR3 loop: CSVPTEAGAAFF. The CDR3 DNA follows: TGCAGCGTCCCTACTGAAGCAGGGGCAGCTTTCTTT.

This chain uses TRBV2 with TRBJ2-7, with 16 bases lining up with TRBD2. Trimming cost V 3 bases and J 1 base; bases outside gene matches: 15. The CDR3 loop spans 21 amino acids. Germline CDR1 SNHLY, CDR2 FYNNEI. In DNA, the CDR3 is TGTGCCAGCAGTGACCTGCCGGGGGGACTAGCGGGAGGGATACTATCCTACGAGCAGTACTTC. This sequence encodes CASSDLPGGLAGGILSYEQYF.

This sequence joins TRBV4-3 and TRBJ1-1, with D tentatively TRBD1 (5 bases). V lost 3 bases to trimming and J lost 5 bases, with 16 bases between them. Germline CDR1 and CDR2: LGHNA and YSLEER. CDR3 length equals 15 residues. CDR3 loop: CASSQDSGGVTEAFF. CDR3 nucleotide sequence: TGCGCCAGCAGCCAGGACTCCGGGGGGGTGACTGAAGCTTTCTTT.

CDR3 bases: TGCGCCAGCAGCCCCACCGGGACGGCCTTGAACACTGAAGCTTTCTTT. Amino acid sequence: CASSPTGTALNTEAFF. This sequence joins TRBV5-1 and TRBJ1-1, with a possible D match to TRBD1 (5 bases). Germline CDR1 reads SGHRS; CDR2 reads YFSETQ. This CDR3 is built from 16 residues. V shed 4 bases and J shed 0 bases, with 16 bases lying between them.

This chain uses TRBV28 with TRBJ2-7; D is possibly TRBD2 (5 bases). Germline V gene lookup returns CDR1 MDHEN and CDR2 SYDVKM. The length of the CDR3 is 12 residues. The germline V and J ends were trimmed by 7 bases and 1 base, with 8 bases remaining between them. CDR3 sequence: CASTGVSYEQYF. The CDR3 DNA reads TGTGCCAGCACCGGGGTGTCCTACGAGCAGTACTTC.

J is TRBJ2-5 and V is TRBV7-3, with 7 nucleotides matching TRBD2. V gave up 2 bases and J gave up 4 bases; unmatched junction bases: 7. There are 15 residues in the CDR3. Germline CDR1 is SGHTA and CDR2 is FQGTGA. The CDR3 DNA sequence: TGTGCCAGCAGCTTAGGCGTCGGCGGGAGAGAGACCCAGTACTTC. Translating it yields CASSLGVGGRETQYF.

The rearrangement uses TRBV11-2 and TRBJ2-3; a weak D match, TRBD1 (5 bases). V lost 5 bases and J 4 bases, leaving 19 bases between the germline ends. The germline gives CDR1 SGHAT, CDR2 FQNNGV. This CDR3 contains 16 residues. The chain's CDR3 is CASSQGGGGWADTQYF. CDR3 sequence (DNA): TGTGCCAGCAGCCAGGGCGGCGGTGGTTGGGCAGATACGCAGTATTTT.

Remarks on this clone: Other DNA sequences in this specimen translate into the identical CDR3. The CDR3 nucleotides are TGTGCCAGCAGTTTACCTGCTGGCGAGCAGTACTTC. Its protein product is CASSLPAGEQYF. This sequence joins TRBV27 and TRBJ2-7; D ambiguous. The germline CDR1 and CDR2 sequences are MNHEY and SMNVEV (reference sequence). CDR3 size: 12 residues. Trimming left V 2 bases short and J 6 bases short, with 8 bases between.

V usage is TRBV9 and J usage is TRBJ2-2, with TRBD2 matching over 9 bases. CDR1 is SGDLS, CDR2 YYNGEE, per germline. CDR3 size: 18 residues. After removal of 3 bases from V and 0 bases from J, the junction contained 9 bases not matched to a gene. The DNA for the CDR3 is TGTGCCAGCAGCGGAAAAAAAAGCGGGAGGTCGAACACCGGGGAGCTGTTTTTT. Amino acid sequence: CASSGKKSGRSNTGELFF.

The chain carries TRBV19 and TRBJ1-5, with a weak D call TRBD1 (5 bases). Trimming shortened V by 1 base and J by 7 bases, and 14 bases separated the two germline ends. Germline V gene sequence: CDR1 LNHDA, CDR2 SQIVND (reference sequence). This CDR3 has 15 amino acids. The CDR3 is CASSIGTGRGQPQHF. For the CDR3, the DNA is TGTGCCAGTAGTATAGGAACAGGACGGGGCCAGCCCCAGCATTTT.

The V call is TRBV13, the J call TRBJ2-7, with D tentatively TRBD1 or TRBD2 (6 bases each). The CDR3 is 13 residues long. Germline CDR1 reads PRHDT; CDR2 reads FYEKMQ (reference sequence). The germline V and J ends were trimmed by 5 bases and 6 bases, with 14 bases remaining between them. CDR3 DNA: TGTGCCAGCAGCGGGGGGCGAATGACCGAGCAGTACTTC. As protein: CASSGGRMTEQYF.

In its sample, this clone was seen a few times. The V call is TRBV25-1, the J call TRBJ1-5; 7 positions match TRBD1. CDR1 is MGHDK, CDR2 SYGVNS, per germline. J gave up 0 bases and V 5 bases, and 1 base lay outside the gene matches. The CDR3 sequence is 14 residues long. The CDR3 DNA sequence: TGTGCCAGCAGTCAGGGGGATAGCAATCAGCCCCAGCATTTT. It is translated as CASSQGDSNQPQHF.

This chain uses TRBV21-1 with TRBJ2-2; TRBD1 is the table's D call and was not checked against the DNA. TRBV21-1 is flagged as a pseudogene. The CDR3 is made up of 14 amino acids. This CDR3 reads CASSKMWATGELFF. CDR3 sequence (DNA): TGTGCCAGCAGCAAAATGTGGGCCACCGGGGAGCTGTTTTTT.

The J gene is TRBJ1-5, the V gene TRBV9; TRBD1 matches at 10 bases. Per germline, CDR1 SGDLS and CDR2 YYNGEE. The junction had 3 bases not matched to a gene; V was cut back by 3 bases and J by 3 bases. The CDR3 contains 15 residues. The CDR3 DNA follows: TGTGCCAGCAGCGCCGGGACAGGGGCCAATCAGCCCCAGCATTTT. This codes for CASSAGTGANQPQHF.